This TCR beta chain was identified during a study of cytotoxic CD8 clonotypes in ibrutinib-treated CLL. Overall study: After median approximately 70 months, roughly 14 stayed in remission, around twelve progressed; responses roughly 24 partial, 2 complete. Findings and limits, study-wide: Higher circulating CD8+ T-cell counts strongly accompanied higher baseline clonality, above age-matched healthy donors. The study found public clonotypes uncommon, contracting or stable on treatment.

Researchers set a sequencing depth target of 1 in 200,000 to 1 in 1 million T cells. Sequencing was performed with immunoSEQ multiplex PCR; in TCRdb, only in-frame clones are kept and a portion is missing. The table shows about 130,000 clones, with 70% to 90% occurring only once. Trimming stripped 3 bases from V and 3 bases from J, with 13 bases between. This CDR3 comprises 14 residues. Germline loops: CDR1 GTSNPN, CDR2 SVGIG (reference sequence). On this clone: What it binds is not known.

This receptor was obtained from a human donor with chronic lymphocytic leukemia. The sample in question was PBMCs, obtained after 24 months of ibrutinib treatment. V is TRBV30 and J is TRBJ2-3, with a tentative D call TRBD2 (5 bases). CDR3 in DNA: TGTGCCTGGAGCGTAGGAGGTATGACAGATACGCAGTATTTT. Its translation is CAWSVGGMTDTQYF.